This passage covers 24 T cell receptor beta chains from one sample sequenced in a study of memory CD4+ T cells and cytomegalovirus serostatus. Single viable CD3+CD4+CD8-CD45RO+ cells were sorted as the memory CD4+ T cells. Clones were read by immunoSEQ multiplex PCR, and TCRdb kept only the in-frame ones, dropping some. The sample holds about 25,000 clones; 75% are singletons and the top ten take around 1%. Input material: memory CD4+ T cells from blood. Receptors were obtained from an adult in good health and CMV-seronegative.

The V and J genes are TRBV7-2 and TRBJ1-2, with TRBD1 matching 9 bases. This CDR3 contains 14 residues. V trimming: 5 bases; J trimming: 8 bases; junction bases outside the gene matches: 9. Germline-derived CDR1 and CDR2 are SGHTA and FQGNSA. For the CDR3, the DNA is TGTGCCAGCAGCGCTCCGGGACAGGGAAGAGGCTACACCTTC. It codes for CASSAPGQGRGYTF.

The CDR3 protein is CSVPLLAGGNTGELFF. CDR3 DNA: TGCAGCGTCCCACTTTTAGCGGGAGGGAACACCGGGGAGCTGTTTTTT. The chain couples TRBV29-1 to TRBJ2-2, with 10 bases aligning to TRBD2. V trimming: 6 bases; J trimming: 1 base; junction bases outside the gene matches: 8. CDR3 length: 16 residues. Germline V gene sequence: CDR1 SQVTM, CDR2 ANQGSEA.

This clone was counted only a few times. The chain uses TRBV30 and TRBJ2-3; 8 nucleotides line up with TRBD2. Trimming took 6 bases from V and 1 from J; bases not matched to a gene: 6. From germline, CDR1 is GTSNPN and CDR2 SVGIG (reference sequence). The CDR3 is made up of 14 amino acids. The CDR3: CACPPAGGTDTQYF. DNA for the CDR3: TGTGCCTGTCCGCCAGCGGGGGGCACAGATACGCAGTATTTT.

The V gene is TRBV19, the J gene TRBJ2-7; TRBD1 matches 7 bases. CDR3 length: 14 amino acids. The V gene's germline CDR1 is LNHDA and CDR2 SQIVND (reference sequence). V dropped 4 bases and J dropped 4; count of bases not matched to a gene: 7. CDR3 DNA: TGTGCCAGTAGTACCTGGGACAGCTTATACGAGCAGTACTTC. Its protein product is CASSTWDSLYEQYF.

The chain combines TRBV5-1 with TRBJ1-2; 7 bases are a match to TRBD1. Per germline, CDR1 SGHRS and CDR2 YFSETQ. V lost 3 bases to trimming and J lost 6 bases; unmatched junction nucleotides: 2. This CDR3 region has 12 residues. The CDR3 protein is CASSSGQHGYTF. For the CDR3, the DNA is TGCGCCAGCAGCTCGGGACAGCATGGCTACACCTTC.

This chain uses TRBV12-5 with TRBJ1-1, with 9 nucleotides matching TRBD1. Germline lookup yields CDR1 LGHNT and CDR2 FRNRAP. CDR3 length: 17 residues. J was trimmed by 6 bases and V by 0 bases; bases with no gene match: 11. The CDR3 nucleotides read TGTGCTAGTGGTTTGGTAAACCGGACAGGGGAAAGCTCTGAAGCTTTCTTT. Amino acids: CASGLVNRTGESSEAFF.

This chain joins TRBV19 and TRBJ1-1; 7 bases fit TRBD1. The CDR3 loop spans 14 amino acids. The V gene end was trimmed by 2 bases and the J gene end by 2 bases; junction bases not matched to a gene: 2. Germline CDR1 LNHDA, CDR2 SQIVND (reference sequence). CDR3 sequence (DNA): TGTGCCAGTAGTATAACAGGGGCCAACACTGAAGCTTTCTTT. This encodes CASSITGANTEAFF.

This clone was counted a few times. The chain is built from TRBV6-5 and TRBJ1-1; D is unclear. The germline gives CDR1 MNHEY, CDR2 SVGAGI. This CDR3 has 11 amino acids. With 8 bases removed from V and 6 bases from J, the gap between germline ends came to 10 bases. The CDR3 DNA sequence: TGTGCCAGCTCGGGGATCTCTGAAGCTTTCTTT. Protein product: CASSGISEAFF.

The rearrangement uses TRBV6-1 and TRBJ1-5; D not resolved. Germline values: CDR1 MNHNS, CDR2 SASEGT. This CDR3 region has 12 residues. The V and J ends lost 0 bases and 5 bases respectively, with 2 bases between them. CDR3 amino acids: CASSEADQPQHF. The CDR3 nucleotides are TGTGCCAGCAGTGAAGCCGATCAGCCCCAGCATTTT.

Of note for this clone: The identical CDR3 is also encoded by other nucleotide sequences in the sample. The chain employs TRBV28 and TRBJ1-4, with D possibly being TRBD1 (5 bases). Germline lookup yields CDR1 MDHEN and CDR2 SYDVKM. The length of the CDR3 is 15 residues. Trimming shortened V by 2 bases and J by 4 bases, and 11 bases separated the two germline ends. CDR3 sequence reads: CASSLVGQSNEKLFF. The DNA of the CDR3 is TGTGCCAGCAGTTTAGTCGGACAAAGTAATGAAAAACTGTTTTTT. Filled out from reference TRBV28 and TRBJ1-4, the complete variable domain reads DVKVTQSSRYLVKRTGEKVFLECVQDMDHENMFWYRQDPGLGLRLIYFSYDVKMKEKGDIPEGYSVSREKKERFSLILESASTNQTSMYLCASSLVGQSNEKLFFGSGTQLSVL.

The CDR3 is CASSLSGTATEAFF. The CDR3 DNA sequence: TGTGCCAGCAGCTTAAGCGGAACGGCCACTGAAGCTTTCTTT. V is TRBV7-2 and J is TRBJ1-1; D remains ambiguous. The germline CDR1 and CDR2 sequences are SGHTA and FQGNSA. Trimming removed 2 bases from V and 4 bases from J, with 11 bases in between. This CDR3 spans 14 amino acids.

The chain joins TRBV6-1 to TRBJ2-5; 8 nucleotides line up with TRBD1. Germline CDR1 and CDR2: MNHNS and SASEGT. This CDR3 is built from 12 residues. With 6 bases clipped from V and 4 bases from J, the junction kept 1 base outside the gene matches. The DNA for the CDR3 is TGTGCCAGCAGCGACAGGGGAGAGACCCAGTACTTC. It codes for CASSDRGETQYF.

The V and J genes are TRBV7-9 and TRBJ2-1; D may be TRBD2 (6 bases). Trimming shortened V by 3 bases and J by 4 bases, and 16 bases separated the two germline ends. This CDR3 has 16 residues. CDR1 and CDR2 (germline): SEHNR, FQNEAQ (reference sequence). As DNA, the CDR3 is TGTGCCAGCAGCTTTAGTATCGGGAGCGCATACAATGAGCAGTTCTTC. It yields the protein CASSFSIGSAYNEQFF.

About this clone: A read error is likely, as this CDR3 ends without the conserved phenylalanine or tryptophan. Because the CDR3's place on the DNA is in doubt, the DNA is left out and the CDR3 is given as listed by TCRdb. The V gene is TRBV6-4, the J gene TRBJ1-2. The CDR3 sequence runs 11 residues, both termini included. Germline values: CDR1 MRHNA, CDR2 SNTAGT. CDR3 protein: CASSDSIFTPG.

This sequence joins TRBV7-2 and TRBJ1-5, with 8 bases that match TRBD1. Germline CDR1 SGHTA, CDR2 FQGNSA. This CDR3 has 15 residues. V shed 4 bases, J shed 1 base, and the junction held 3 bases outside the gene matches. CDR3 residues: CASSSGGTSNQPQHF. CDR3 bases: TGTGCCAGCAGCTCAGGGGGCACGAGCAATCAGCCCCAGCATTTT.

The chain recombines TRBV27 with TRBJ2-1; weak D call: TRBD2 (5 bases). Germline loops: CDR1 MNHEY, CDR2 SMNVEV (reference sequence). The CDR3 runs to 17 residues. V lost 4 bases and J lost 7, with 23 bases in between. For the CDR3, the DNA is TGTGCCAGCAGTTCGTACCCGGGCGGGCCAAAGAGGAATGAGCAGTTCTTC. It encodes CASSSYPGGPKRNEQFF.

The rearrangement joins TRBV27 to TRBJ2-7; 10 bases are shared with TRBD2. The germline CDR1 and CDR2 sequences are MNHEY and SMNVEV (reference sequence). The junction had 5 bases not matched to a gene; V was cut back by 2 bases and J by 4 bases. This CDR3 comprises 15 residues. CDR3 in amino acids: CASSLGASGRYEQYF. DNA of the CDR3: TGTGCCAGCAGTTTAGGGGCTAGCGGGAGATACGAGCAGTACTTC.

This clone was observed once. The V and J genes are TRBV28 and TRBJ2-1; tentative D call: TRBD1 (6 bases). The CDR3 is 13 residues long. Germline CDR1 reads MDHEN; CDR2 reads SYDVKM. Between the trimmed V and J ends, which lost 4 bases and 5 bases, there was a span of 9 bases. The CDR3 loop is CASSSYRDNEQFF. The CDR3 bases are TGTGCCAGCAGTTCTTACAGGGACAATGAGCAGTTCTTC. The full variable domain, in which reference TRBV28 and TRBJ2-1 provide the parts outside the CDR3, is DVKVTQSSRYLVKRTGEKVFLECVQDMDHENMFWYRQDPGLGLRLIYFSYDVKMKEKGDIPEGYSVSREKKERFSLILESASTNQTSMYLCASSSYRDNEQFFGPGTRLTVL.

This chain uses TRBV7-9 with TRBJ1-1; D not resolved. The CDR3 is 14 residues long. V was cut by 2 bases and J by 4 bases, with 11 bases left in between. Germline V lookup: CDR1 SEHNR, CDR2 FQNEAQ (reference sequence). The CDR3 protein is CASSLWEVSTEAFF. Here the CDR3 DNA reads TGTGCCAGCAGCTTATGGGAGGTTTCCACTGAAGCTTTCTTT.

This chain links TRBV7-9 with TRBJ2-3; possible D gene TRBD1, 5 bases. V gave up 1 base and J gave up 6 bases, with 11 bases separating them. The germline V gene has CDR1 SEHNR and CDR2 FQNEAQ (reference sequence). The CDR3 runs to 14 residues. CDR3 sequence reads: CASSLEAGWDTQYF. The CDR3 nucleotides read TGTGCCAGCAGCTTAGAGGCAGGGTGGGATACGCAGTATTTT.

The chain uses TRBV28 and TRBJ1-2, with TRBD1 matching 7 bases. This CDR3 region has 14 residues. Germline CDR1 is MDHEN and CDR2 is SYDVKM. Trimming cost V 6 bases and J 8 bases; bases outside gene matches: 12. The CDR3 reads CASSPSGQVDGYTF. DNA for the CDR3: TGTGCCAGCAGCCCCTCCGGACAGGTCGACGGCTACACCTTC.

The DNA for the CDR3 is TGCGCCAGCAGTTCTGATAGCGTTAACAACAATGAGCAGTTCTTC. This encodes CASSSDSVNNNEQFF. The chain recombines TRBV5-1 with TRBJ2-1; possibly TRBD2 for D (5 bases). This CDR3 has 15 residues. CDR1 and CDR2 (germline): SGHRS, YFSETQ. V gave up 5 bases and J gave up 5 bases, with 17 bases separating them.

The gene calls are TRBV28 and TRBJ1-4; D is ambiguous. V was pared by 1 base and J by 4 bases, with 10 bases between. Looked up from germline, CDR1 is MDHEN and CDR2 is SYDVKM. The CDR3 contains 15 residues. The CDR3, as DNA: TGTGCCAGCAGTTTATCCTTCGGCAGTAATGAAAAACTGTTTTTT. Its protein is CASSLSFGSNEKLFF.

The gene calls are TRBV18 and TRBJ2-7; D may match TRBD1 or TRBD2 (5 bases each). Germline lookup yields CDR1 KGHSH and CDR2 LQKENI. The CDR3 has 16 amino acids. Trimming shortened V by 0 bases and J by 3 bases, and 15 bases separated the two germline ends. CDR3 sequence: CASSPPGRESYYEQYF. The DNA of the CDR3 is TGTGCCAGCTCACCACCGGGCAGGGAGTCGTACTACGAGCAGTACTTC.